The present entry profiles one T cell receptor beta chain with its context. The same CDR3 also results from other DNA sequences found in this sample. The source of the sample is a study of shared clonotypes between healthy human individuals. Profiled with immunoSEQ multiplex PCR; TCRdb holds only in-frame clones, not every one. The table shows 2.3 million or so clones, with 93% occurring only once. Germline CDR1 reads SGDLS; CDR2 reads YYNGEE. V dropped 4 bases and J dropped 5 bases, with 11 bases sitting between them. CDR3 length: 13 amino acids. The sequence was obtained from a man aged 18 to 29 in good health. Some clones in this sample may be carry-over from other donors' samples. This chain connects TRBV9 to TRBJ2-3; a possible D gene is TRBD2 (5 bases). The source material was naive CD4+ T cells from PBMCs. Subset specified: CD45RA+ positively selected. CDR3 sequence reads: CASSPRTGDTQYF. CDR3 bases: TGTGCCAGCAGCCCTCGGACTGGAGATACGCAGTATTTT. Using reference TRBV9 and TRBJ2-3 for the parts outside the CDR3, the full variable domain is DSGVTQTPKHLITATGQRVTLRCSPRSGDLSVYWYQQSLDQGLQFLIQYYNGEERAKGNILERFSAQQFPDLHSELNLSSLELGDSALYFCASSPRTGDTQYFGPGTRLTVL.